This paragraph covers one TCR beta chain sequence. What it recognizes is unknown. The DNA ends 3 residues before the CDR3 does, and the rest of the CDR3 is filled in from the germline J gene. These data originate in a study of T cells in women clearing cervical HPV infection. Points from the study as a whole: CIN3+ cases had significantly higher TCR repertoire richness than controls, but evenness did not differ. T-cell numbers per sample were unknown and may explain richness differences.

J gave up 8 bases and V 6 bases, and 3 bases lay outside the gene matches. The CDR3 has 13 residues. CDR1 is DFQATT, CDR2 SNEGSKA, per germline (reference sequence). Data came from immunoSEQ multiplex PCR; TCRdb stores just in-frame clones and leaves some out. The sample's table shows about 26,000 clones. The sequenced material came from blood buffy coat. The J gene is TRBJ2-1, the V gene TRBV20-1, with 14 bases aligning to TRBD2. This TCR was sampled from a woman aged 18 to 75 with a cervical HPV16 infection that either progressed to CIN3+ or cleared (not recorded which). The CDR3 loop is CSARTSGRYEQFF. The sequenced part of the CDR3 DNA is TGCAGTGCCCGGACTAGCGGGAGGTATGAG.